These 20 T cell receptor beta chains originate from one sample sequenced in a study of control samples from healthy donors and cancer patients. Clones were sequenced by immunoSEQ multiplex PCR, and TCRdb holds only the in-frame ones, with some missing. The repertoire holds 120,000 or so clones, over 75% seen once, with about 2.7% in the top ten. Sample: blood. The receptor source for this set is a man between 60 and 75 years old in good health.

The CDR3 sequence: CASSPGTGPNEKLFF. CDR3 sequence (DNA): TGTGCCAGCAGCCCAGGGACAGGGCCTAATGAAAAACTGTTTTTT. The chain employs TRBV2 and TRBJ1-4; 9 bases line up with TRBD1. The germline V gene encodes CDR1 SNHLY and CDR2 FYNNEI. This CDR3 has 15 amino acids. The J segment lost 3 bases and the V segment lost 6 bases, leaving 5 bases of the junction unmatched.

The rearrangement links TRBV7-2 to TRBJ2-7; no reliable D call. V dropped 4 bases and J dropped 9 bases, with 10 bases sitting between them. Germline V CDR1 and CDR2: SGHTA, FQGNSA. CDR3 length: 11 residues. CDR3: CASSSPRGQYF. The CDR3 DNA reads TGTGCCAGCAGCTCCCCTCGCGGGCAGTACTTC.

The V gene is TRBV28, the J gene TRBJ1-5; a weak D match, TRBD1 (5 bases). Trimming stripped 6 bases from V and 0 bases from J, with 15 bases between. Germline-derived CDR1 and CDR2 are MDHEN and SYDVKM. The CDR3 runs to 16 residues. The CDR3 protein is CASRLDSVNSNQPQHF. CDR3 coding DNA: TGTGCCAGCAGATTAGACAGCGTAAATAGCAATCAGCCCCAGCATTTT.

This clone was observed a single time. V and J are TRBV2 and TRBJ1-1, with unresolved D. Between the trimmed V and J ends, which lost 6 bases and 11 bases, there was a span of 13 bases. Germline V gives CDR1 SNHLY, CDR2 FYNNEI. The CDR3 is made up of 11 amino acids. CDR3 region: CASSLAVTAFF. For the CDR3, the DNA is TGTGCCAGCAGCCTCGCAGTAACTGCTTTCTTT.

The chain carries TRBV13 and TRBJ2-3; no definite D call. V was pared by 5 bases and J by 2 bases, with 8 bases between. Germline V gives CDR1 PRHDT, CDR2 FYEKMQ (reference sequence). The CDR3 loop spans 13 amino acids. In DNA form, the CDR3 reads TGTGCCAGCAGCCCATACTCCACAGATACGCAGTATTTT. It is translated as CASSPYSTDTQYF.

This clone was seen just once. The chain joins TRBV6-4 to TRBJ1-2, with no clear D. Looked up from germline, CDR1 is MRHNA and CDR2 is SNTAGT. V was trimmed by 6 bases and J by 0 bases, leaving 14 bases between them. The CDR3 spans 15 residues. This CDR3 reads CASRADMSSNYGYTF. The CDR3 DNA follows: TGTGCCAGCAGAGCCGACATGTCTTCTAACTATGGCTACACCTTC.

The gene calls are TRBV6-6 and TRBJ1-5; D is unresolved. The CDR3 runs to 14 residues. Germline CDR1 MNHNY, CDR2 SVGAGI (reference sequence). V lost 5 bases and J lost 2, with 10 bases in between. CDR3 residues: CASSTTEGNQPQHF. In nucleotides, the CDR3 is TGTGCCAGCAGTACTACTGAGGGCAATCAGCCCCAGCATTTT.

The chain's CDR3 is CASSRPQGNTEAFF. The CDR3 DNA reads TGTGCCAGCAGCCGCCCCCAGGGGAACACTGAAGCTTTCTTT. The rearrangement uses TRBV7-9 and TRBJ1-1; D may be TRBD1 (5 bases). Trimming took off 5 bases at V and 1 base at J, with 11 bases between the two ends. The CDR3 totals 14 residues. Germline V gene sequence: CDR1 SEHNR, CDR2 FQNEAQ (reference sequence).

V is TRBV28 and J is TRBJ1-2; TRBD1 agrees at 7 bases. Per the germline V gene, CDR1 is MDHEN and CDR2 is SYDVKM. The trim removed 7 bases at V and 4 bases at J, leaving 9 bases unmatched. CDR3 length: 14 residues. CDR3 nucleotides: TGTGCCAGCAATCGCCCGGGACAGACCTATGGCTACACCTTC. It is translated as CASNRPGQTYGYTF.

V usage is TRBV11-2 and J usage is TRBJ1-1; D remains unclear. Between the trimmed V and J ends, which lost 1 base and 7 bases, there was a span of 10 bases. The germline V gene encodes CDR1 SGHAT and CDR2 FQNNGV. This CDR3 comprises 13 residues. For the CDR3, the DNA is TGTGCCAGCAGCTTAGGGGTTAGGAGTGAAGCTTTCTTT. Protein product: CASSLGVRSEAFF.

The V call is TRBV4-3, the J call TRBJ2-1; D is unclear. Between the trimmed V and J ends, which lost 0 bases and 7 bases, there was a span of 13 bases. The germline V gene encodes CDR1 LGHNA and CDR2 YSLEER. The CDR3 sequence is 15 residues long. The CDR3 loop is CASSQEEGIGNEQFF. The DNA for the CDR3 is TGCGCCAGCAGCCAAGAAGAAGGTATAGGGAATGAGCAGTTCTTC.

As regards this clone: In the same sample, other DNA sequences code for this CDR3. This rearrangement joins TRBV19 to TRBJ1-5; a weak D match, TRBD1 (5 bases). Germline CDR1 reads LNHDA; CDR2 reads SQIVND (reference sequence). V was cut by 4 bases and J by 0 bases, with 10 bases left in between. This CDR3 region has 15 residues. CDR3 DNA sequence: TGTGCCAGTAGTACGTCAGGGAATAGCAATCAGCCCCAGCATTTT. Translation gives CASSTSGNSNQPQHF.

This rearrangement joins TRBV30 to TRBJ2-7, with a tentative D call TRBD1 (6 bases). The V gene lost 1 base and the J gene lost 3 bases, with 16 bases spanning the gap. Looked up from germline, CDR1 is GTSNPN and CDR2 is SVGIG (reference sequence). The CDR3 is 15 amino acids. The CDR3 reads CAWSGNRDTFYEQYF. CDR3 DNA: TGTGCCTGGAGTGGAAACCGGGACACATTCTACGAGCAGTACTTC.

This clone was seen more than once but under ten times. V is TRBV28 and J is TRBJ2-2; D is undetermined. This CDR3 region has 13 residues. Germline CDR1 is MDHEN and CDR2 is SYDVKM. Trimming stripped 6 bases from V and 5 bases from J, with 10 bases between. DNA for the CDR3: TGTGCCAGCAGGCTCGATGTGACCGGGGAGCTGTTTTTT. It specifies CASRLDVTGELFF.

The chain joins TRBV19 to TRBJ1-2; no clear D gene. Germline CDR1 and CDR2: LNHDA and SQIVND (reference sequence). V was trimmed by 1 base and J by 5 bases, leaving 14 bases between them. The CDR3 has 15 residues. Here the CDR3 DNA reads TGTGCCAGTAGTATAGGAGGACTCCTCGGGTATGGCTACACCTTC. It translates to CASSIGGLLGYGYTF.

This chain links TRBV6-5 with TRBJ1-3; 7 bases are a match to TRBD1. Germline CDR1 reads MNHEY; CDR2 reads SVGAGI. This CDR3 has 15 amino acids. The J segment lost 9 bases and the V segment lost 5 bases, leaving 13 bases of the junction unmatched. The CDR3: CASSTRDSRYGTIYF. The CDR3, as DNA: TGTGCCAGCAGTACGAGGGACAGTCGTTACGGCACCATATATTTT.

V and J are TRBV18 and TRBJ2-4; 12 nucleotides line up with TRBD2. CDR3 size: 18 residues. Germline assignment: CDR1 KGHSH and CDR2 LQKENI. V lost 1 base to trimming and J lost 1 base; unmatched junction nucleotides: 5. In nucleotides, the CDR3 is TGTGCCAGCTCACCACTGCCTAGCGGGGGGGCGGCCAAAAACATTCAGTACTTC. It codes for CASSPLPSGGAAKNIQYF.

This clone appeared a few times. V and J are TRBV23-1 and TRBJ2-7; D is undetermined. TRBV23-1 is placed among ORFs of uncertain function. The V end was cut by 6 bases, the J end by 0 bases, with 9 bases between. The CDR3 loop spans 13 amino acids. CDR3: CASSHPYSYEQYF. The DNA for the CDR3 is TGCGCCAGCAGCCATCCCTACTCCTACGAGCAGTACTTC.

For the CDR3, the DNA is TGTGCCAGCAGCCAAGAGCTGGGTACTGGTAACTCACCCCTCCACTTT. The encoded protein is CASSQELGTGNSPLHF. The V call is TRBV4-2, the J call TRBJ1-6; D unresolved. V lost 0 bases and J 10 bases, leaving 16 bases between the germline ends. CDR3 size: 16 residues. The V gene's germline CDR1 is LGHNA and CDR2 YNFKEQ.

The rearrangement links TRBV6-6 to TRBJ1-3; D not certain. The CDR3 runs 12 residues. V lost 2 bases to trimming and J lost 3 bases, with 2 bases between them. Per the germline V gene, CDR1 is MNHNY and CDR2 is SVGAGI (reference sequence). This CDR3 reads CASSYGGNTIYF. In DNA form, the CDR3 reads TGTGCCAGCAGTTACGGTGGAAACACCATATATTTT.